The 26 T cell receptor beta chains presented below share a single source sample, sequenced in a study of T cell responses to AZD1222 COVID-19 vaccine. Some clones are missing from TCRdb's copy, which holds only in-frame ones; the method was immunoSEQ multiplex PCR. The repertoire includes about 120,000 clones, about nine tenths of them detected once, and about 1.2% sits in the top ten. The sample consisted of peripheral blood, taken on day 0 of AZD1222 vaccination. These receptors originate from an adult in good health.

This clone has a single count. The chain links TRBV19 to TRBJ2-1, with TRBD2 identical over 10 bases. Germline-derived CDR1 and CDR2 are LNHDA and SQIVND (reference sequence). CDR3 length equals 18 residues. The junction had 7 bases not matched to a gene; V was cut back by 1 base and J by 1 base. The CDR3 DNA sequence: TGTGCCAGTAGTATAGCTGGGGGACTAGCGTCGTCCTACAATGAGCAGTTCTTC. Encoded protein: CASSIAGGLASSYNEQFF.

The rearrangement joins TRBV12-3 or TRBV12-4 to TRBJ2-5; tentatively, D is TRBD1 or TRBD2 (5 bases each). This CDR3 contains 13 residues. V was pared by 4 bases and J by 1 base, with 7 bases between. This CDR3 reads CASSWDAQETQYF. The CDR3 nucleotides read TGTGCCAGCAGTTGGGACGCCCAAGAGACCCAGTACTTC.

The genes are TRBV19 and TRBJ1-1, with D perhaps matching TRBD1 (5 bases). CDR1 and CDR2 (germline): LNHDA, SQIVND (reference sequence). Trimming took 1 base from V and 7 from J, leaving 13 bases between them. This CDR3 spans 14 amino acids. The DNA of the CDR3 is TGTGCCAGTAGTATAGGAGTACGGCAGGGTGAAGCTTTCTTT. This encodes CASSIGVRQGEAFF.

The chain couples TRBV10-2 to TRBJ2-7; the D gene is possibly TRBD2 (6 bases). V was pared by 6 bases and J by 3 bases, with 6 bases between. Germline CDR1 WSHSY, CDR2 SAAADI. The CDR3 contains 11 residues. In DNA form, the CDR3 reads TGCGCCAGCAGGGGGGGCTACGAGCAGTACTTC. Translated: CASRGGYEQYF.

This chain uses TRBV7-9 with TRBJ1-2; no clear D gene. The V end was cut by 5 bases, the J end by 0 bases, with 16 bases between. The germline V gene encodes CDR1 SEHNR and CDR2 FQNEAQ (reference sequence). The CDR3 spans 16 residues. CDR3 sequence: CASSARWAPANYGYTF. In DNA, the CDR3 is TGTGCCAGCAGCGCCCGTTGGGCCCCCGCTAACTATGGCTACACCTTC.

This chain's CDR3 is CASGSSYRGHSYEQYF. In DNA form, the CDR3 reads TGTGCCAGCGGATCGTCGTACAGGGGTCATTCCTACGAGCAGTACTTC. This sequence joins TRBV7-9 and TRBJ2-7; 7 bases line up with TRBD1. V shed 8 bases, J shed 1 base, and the junction held 14 bases outside the gene matches. CDR1 and CDR2 (germline): SEHNR, FQNEAQ (reference sequence). This CDR3 comprises 16 residues.

This sequence joins TRBV18 and TRBJ2-7, with D uncertain. Germline CDR1 reads KGHSH; CDR2 reads LQKENI. CDR3 length equals 15 residues. V was shortened by 0 bases and J by 4 bases, with 13 bases between the two germline ends. CDR3 protein: CASSPPQNLPYEQYF. The CDR3 DNA reads as TGTGCCAGCTCACCACCGCAGAACCTACCATACGAGCAGTACTTC.

The chain joins TRBV27 to TRBJ2-3, with D unclear. Between the trimmed V and J ends, which lost 7 bases and 5 bases, there was a span of 10 bases. Germline V gene sequence: CDR1 MNHEY, CDR2 SMNVEV (reference sequence). This CDR3 has 12 residues. The CDR3 reads CASTPIRDTQYF. As DNA, the CDR3 is TGTGCCAGCACCCCCATCAGAGATACGCAGTATTTT.

This rearrangement joins TRBV3-1 (or the pseudogene TRBV3-2) to TRBJ2-6; D remains unclear. There are 16 residues in the CDR3. Germline lookup yields CDR1 LGHDT and CDR2 YNNKEL (reference sequence). Trimming left V 4 bases short and J 0 bases short, with 10 bases between. CDR3 sequence: CASSRLVNSGANVLTF. As DNA, the CDR3 is TGTGCCAGCAGCCGCCTTGTAAACTCTGGGGCCAACGTCCTGACTTTC.

This clone was observed a single time. This chain joins TRBV5-4 and TRBJ2-5; TRBD2 matches at 11 bases. The CDR3 sequence is 16 residues long. V lost 6 bases and J lost 5; bases outside the gene matches: 12. Germline V gene lookup returns CDR1 SGHNT and CDR2 YYREEE (reference sequence). Written as DNA, the CDR3 is TGTGCCAGCACCCCTGGGGCTAGCGGGGGGCCCGAGACCCAGTACTTC. As protein: CASTPGASGGPETQYF.

J is TRBJ1-2 and V is TRBV28, with D uncertain. Germline V gene lookup returns CDR1 MDHEN and CDR2 SYDVKM. The V end was cut by 8 bases, the J end by 8 bases, with 12 bases between. This CDR3 comprises 11 residues. CDR3: CASGEVGGYTF. The CDR3 region has the DNA TGTGCCAGCGGGGAGGTCGGGGGCTACACCTTC.

The chain carries TRBV5-6 and TRBJ1-5, with a weak D call TRBD1 (5 bases). The germline V gene has CDR1 SGHDT and CDR2 YYEEEE. V was cut by 3 bases and J by 6 bases, with 10 bases left in between. The CDR3 loop spans 13 amino acids. CDR3 loop: CASSYSGGQPQHF. For the CDR3, the DNA is TGTGCCAGCAGCTACTCCGGGGGTCAGCCCCAGCATTTT.

This clone came up a few times. The chain carries TRBV7-2 and TRBJ2-3; no reliable D call. The CDR3 is 12 residues long. Germline assignment: CDR1 SGHTA and CDR2 FQGNSA. The V gene lost 5 bases and the J gene lost 8 bases, with 11 bases spanning the gap. The DNA for the CDR3 is TGTGCCAGCAGCCCCGAATTTGGTACGCAGTATTTT. Its protein product is CASSPEFGTQYF.

The V gene is TRBV18, the J gene TRBJ1-4, with unresolved D. CDR1 KGHSH and CDR2 LQKENI come from the germline V gene. V gave up 3 bases and J gave up 8 bases, with 10 bases separating them. This CDR3 region has 13 residues. The CDR3 here is CASSPPQEEKLFF. In DNA form, the CDR3 reads TGTGCCAGCTCACCGCCTCAGGAGGAAAAACTGTTTTTT.

The chain employs TRBV11-2 and TRBJ1-5; D is perhaps TRBD1 (5 bases). Germline V gives CDR1 SGHAT, CDR2 FQNNGV. Trimming took 2 bases from V and 6 from J, leaving 11 bases between them. The CDR3 is 14 amino acids. DNA for the CDR3: TGTGCCAGCAGCTTATCGATTGGGGGTCAGCCCCAGCATTTT. Amino acids: CASSLSIGGQPQHF.

The chain couples TRBV6-2 or TRBV6-3 to TRBJ1-1; D remains ambiguous. Looked up from germline, CDR1 is MNHEY and CDR2 is SVGEGT. V dropped 2 bases and J dropped 0 bases, with 7 bases sitting between them. CDR3 size: 14 residues. DNA of the CDR3: TGTGCCAGCAGTTACCTGGGGTTGAACACTGAAGCTTTCTTT. It codes for CASSYLGLNTEAFF.

The rearrangement uses TRBV12-5 and TRBJ1-5, with unresolved D. This CDR3 is built from 12 residues. V shed 5 bases and J shed 5 bases, with 7 bases lying between them. Germline V gene sequence: CDR1 LGHNT, CDR2 FRNRAP. CDR3 region: CASGGPYQPQHF. The CDR3 DNA follows: TGTGCTAGTGGTGGTCCGTATCAGCCCCAGCATTTT.

This chain links TRBV5-4 with TRBJ2-1, with 7 bases matching TRBD1. V lost 4 bases, J lost 1 base, and 8 bases stayed unmatched. Germline loops: CDR1 SGHNT, CDR2 YYREEE (reference sequence). The CDR3 consists of 16 residues. The CDR3 bases are TGTGCCAGCAGCCCTCAGACAGGGCGATCCTACAATGAGCAGTTCTTC. Translated, it gives CASSPQTGRSYNEQFF.

The V gene is TRBV4-3, the J gene TRBJ1-1; D may be TRBD1 (5 bases). This CDR3 comprises 17 residues. The V gene lost 1 base and the J gene lost 1 base, with 16 bases spanning the gap. Germline V gene data show CDR1 as LGHNA and CDR2 as YSLEER. CDR3 region: CASSQGVGTRGNTEAFF. CDR3 sequence (DNA): TGCGCCAGCAGCCAAGGCGTGGGGACGCGTGGGAACACTGAAGCTTTCTTT.

The gene calls are TRBV3-1 (or the pseudogene TRBV3-2) and TRBJ2-1; D might be TRBD2 (7 bases). Trimming removed 4 bases at V and 10 bases at J, with 20 bases between. This CDR3 comprises 15 residues. CDR1 is LGHDT, CDR2 YNNKEL, per germline (reference sequence). The CDR3 loop is CASSPRGPGGGEQFF. For the CDR3, the DNA is TGTGCCAGCAGCCCCCGTGGGCCGGGGGGCGGCGAGCAGTTCTTC.

The sample holds one count of this clone. The chain recombines TRBV6-5 with TRBJ2-7; D is possibly TRBD2 (6 bases). The length of the CDR3 is 14 residues. Germline values: CDR1 MNHEY, CDR2 SVGAGI. The germline V and J ends were trimmed by 6 bases and 2 bases, with 14 bases remaining between them. CDR3 region: CASRRDGGAYEQYF. The CDR3 DNA follows: TGTGCCAGCAGAAGGGACGGAGGGGCCTACGAGCAGTACTTC.

This clone came up once. The rearrangement uses TRBV27 and TRBJ1-2; possibly TRBD1 for D (6 bases). CDR1 and CDR2 (germline): MNHEY, SMNVEV (reference sequence). The CDR3 has 13 amino acids. V dropped 2 bases and J dropped 8 bases, with 12 bases sitting between them. The DNA for the CDR3 is TGTGCCAGCAGTTTAGGACAGCTTGAGGGCTACACCTTC. This encodes CASSLGQLEGYTF.

The chain uses TRBV5-1 and TRBJ2-3; D possibly matches TRBD1 or TRBD2 (6 bases each). V lost 0 bases to trimming and J lost 2 bases, with 10 bases between them. The CDR3 is made up of 15 amino acids. In germline, CDR1 is SGHRS, CDR2 YFSETQ. CDR3 loop: CASSLAGAFTDTQYF. The CDR3 DNA is TGCGCCAGCAGCTTGGCGGGGGCCTTCACAGATACGCAGTATTTT.

This sequence joins TRBV18 and TRBJ1-5; D possibly corresponds to TRBD1 (6 bases). The ends were cut back, 6 bases at V and 1 base at J, with 25 bases in the middle. The CDR3 loop spans 19 amino acids. Germline V CDR1 and CDR2: KGHSH, LQKENI. Here the CDR3 reads CASSRDELGGWSSNQPQHF. CDR3 nucleotide sequence: TGTGCCAGCTCCCGCGACGAATTAGGGGGTTGGTCGAGCAATCAGCCCCAGCATTTT.

The genes are TRBV5-1 and TRBJ1-4, with D hard to call. Germline assignment: CDR1 SGHRS and CDR2 YFSETQ. V was clipped by 0 bases and J by 4 bases, with 13 bases between them. CDR3 size: 16 residues. In DNA, the CDR3 is TGCGCCAGCAGCTTGGTGGCCGGGGATAGTAATGAAAAACTGTTTTTT. It codes for CASSLVAGDSNEKLFF.

The chain couples TRBV20-1 to TRBJ2-5, with D hard to call. V was trimmed by 0 bases and J by 6 bases, leaving 5 bases between them. CDR3 length: 11 residues. Germline loops: CDR1 DFQATT, CDR2 SNEGSKA (reference sequence). The CDR3 DNA sequence: TGCAGTGCTAGAGATGGAAAGACCCAGTACTTC. The encoded protein is CSARDGKTQYF.